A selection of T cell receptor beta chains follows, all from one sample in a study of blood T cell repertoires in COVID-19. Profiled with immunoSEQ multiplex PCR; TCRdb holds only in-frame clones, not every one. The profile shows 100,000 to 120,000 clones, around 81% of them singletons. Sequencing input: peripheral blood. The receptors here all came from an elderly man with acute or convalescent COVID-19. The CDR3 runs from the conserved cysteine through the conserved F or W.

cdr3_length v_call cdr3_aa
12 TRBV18 CASSQGRETQYF
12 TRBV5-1 CASSRGQGGYTF
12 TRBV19 CASSSQGTEAFF
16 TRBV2 CASSELETGNEETQYF
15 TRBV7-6 CASSLGTGGNQPQHF
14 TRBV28 CASSSRGSTTEAFF
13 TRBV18 CASSLYTNEKLFF
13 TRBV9 CASSTRQDSPLHF
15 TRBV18 CASSPDRGVGDTQYF
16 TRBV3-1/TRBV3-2 CASSQGSGSGANVLTF
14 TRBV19 CASSARLGNQPQHF
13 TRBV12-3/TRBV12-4 CASSRQGREKLFF
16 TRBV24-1 CATSDPRQGAGNEQFF
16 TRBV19 CASSRDRAGGPGEQFF
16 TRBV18 CASSIYTSGASYEQYF
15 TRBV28 CASSWAGGPRYEQYF
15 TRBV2 CASSDSTAMNTEAFF
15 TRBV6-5 CASSLTTPRTGELFF
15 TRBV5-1 CASSLGSPGQETQYF
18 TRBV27 CASRRTRSGLRATDTQYF
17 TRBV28 CASSRKLTGLSINEQFF
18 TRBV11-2 CASSFGTSGSPSTDTQYF
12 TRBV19 CASRLMNTEAFF
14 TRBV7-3 CASSSRDSNNEQFF
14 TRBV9 CASSVVRAATEAFF
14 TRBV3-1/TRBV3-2 CASSQSGRDHEQYF
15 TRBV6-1 CASSEQTIPQETQYF
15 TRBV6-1 CASSEEDRGWSPLHF
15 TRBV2 CASSPRTANYSPLHF
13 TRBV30 CAWSVQGANVLTF
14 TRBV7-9 CASSFSLLNEKLFF
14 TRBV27 CASKEGQWNQPQHF
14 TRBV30 CAWSSTGGSFGYTF
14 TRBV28 CASSFPEGIAEQYF
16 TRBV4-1 CASSQPGGQLNYGYTF
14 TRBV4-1 CASSQSTSSYEQYF
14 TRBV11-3 CATRQGANTGELFF
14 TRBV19 CASSIVGGDTEAFF
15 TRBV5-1 CASSLVAGQSQPQHF
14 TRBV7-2 CASRRAGDYNEQFF
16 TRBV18 CASSPRTGLGSYEQYF
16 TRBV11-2 CASSLTAGNSNQPQHF
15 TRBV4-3 CASSQEARGANVLTF
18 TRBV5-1 CASSLARTSGRLQETQYF
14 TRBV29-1 CSAAADTSTDTQYF
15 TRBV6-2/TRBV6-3 CASSPTGAGYGEQYF
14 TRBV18 CASSPGSSYNEQFF
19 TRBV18 CASSLPRTSGRVSYNEQFF
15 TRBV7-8 CASSPMTGRTDTQYF
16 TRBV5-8 CASSLGLAGLRTYAYF
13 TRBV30 CAWSVRDHGELFF
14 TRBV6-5 CASRWTANTGELFF